What follows are 28 T cell receptor beta chains derived from one specimen sequenced in a study of T cell repertoires in cytomegalovirus infection (dated by TCRdb to about 2019). Their antigens are not known. The data were produced on an Illumina HiSeq 1500. TCRdb's own reprocessing of the public reads used fastp at Q25 and MiXCR and kept productive beta chains. Duplicate CDR3 protein sequences are folded into a single record with the most common DNA and genes. This sample comprises approximately 70,000 distinct CDR3 sequences, under 25% of them detected only once. The ten biggest clones cover around 79% of the sample. The sample was PBMCs, sequenced either directly or after in vitro stimulation (not recorded which). Source of these receptors: a human donor in good health (CMV status not recorded). Some clones in this sample may be carry-over from other donors' samples.

The chain joins TRBV7-9 to TRBJ2-7, with TRBD1 identical over 7 bases. The CDR3 is 14 amino acids. CDR1 and CDR2 from the germline V gene are SEHNR and FQNEAQ (reference sequence). J was trimmed by 0 bases and V by 5 bases; bases with no gene match: 4. The CDR3 coding sequence is TGTGCCAGCAGCGGGGGACAGATCTCCTACGAGCAGTACTTC. Amino acids: CASSGGQISYEQYF.

This clonotype has more than one count but fewer than ten. This chain uses TRBV5-4 with TRBJ2-2; perhaps TRBD1 as D (5 bases). The germline V gene has CDR1 SGHNT and CDR2 YYREEE (reference sequence). CDR3 length: 14 residues. With 4 bases removed from V and 6 bases from J, the gap between germline ends came to 13 bases. The CDR3: CASSARQQPGELFF. The CDR3 region has the DNA TGTGCCAGCAGCGCCCGACAGCAACCCGGGGAGCTGTTTTTT.

This chain connects TRBV28 to TRBJ1-2; weak D call: TRBD1 (5 bases). CDR1 MDHEN and CDR2 SYDVKM come from the germline V gene. The CDR3 length is 14 residues. The germline V and J ends were trimmed by 8 bases and 7 bases, with 20 bases remaining between them. The CDR3 DNA follows: TGTGCCAGCGGGTCATACAAGGGGTTCGGTGGCTACACCTTC. The encoded protein is CASGSYKGFGGYTF.

This clonotype was seen a handful of times. This sequence joins TRBV28 and TRBJ2-2, with TRBD2 matching 8 bases. The CDR3 runs to 17 residues. Trimming took 7 bases from V and 1 from J; bases not matched to a gene: 11. Germline V gene sequence: CDR1 MDHEN, CDR2 SYDVKM. In DNA form, the CDR3 reads TGTGCCAGCAACCCATCGGGGCTAGCGGGGAACACCGGGGAGCTGTTTTTT. The encoded protein is CASNPSGLAGNTGELFF.

In the case of this clonotype: Since a much larger clone is just one base distant, this may be a read error. The V and J genes are TRBV7-2 and TRBJ2-1; 8 bases are shared with TRBD2. With V trimmed by 10 bases and J by 6 bases, 8 bases remained unmatched. The germline gives CDR1 SGHTA, CDR2 FQGNSA. The CDR3 contains 13 residues. CDR3 in amino acids: CANSPSGSNEQFF. The CDR3 nucleotides are TGTGCCAACTCGCCGAGCGGGAGCAATGAGCAGTTCTTC.

This CDR3 reads CASSQAGTRPTGELFF. The CDR3 DNA is TGCGCCAGCAGCCAAGCCGGGACTAGACCTACCGGGGAGCTGTTTTTT. This sequence joins TRBV4-3 and TRBJ2-2; 8 nucleotides align to TRBD2. V shed 1 base, J shed 5 bases, and the junction held 6 bases outside the gene matches. The germline CDR1 and CDR2 sequences are LGHNA and YSLEER. This CDR3 has 16 amino acids.

The V gene is TRBV6-2 or TRBV6-3, the J gene TRBJ2-1; TRBD2 aligns across 10 bases. Germline V gives CDR1 MNHEY, CDR2 SVGEGT. The CDR3 spans 16 residues. The trim removed 6 bases at V and 7 bases at J, leaving 12 bases unmatched. CDR3 in amino acids: CASRARTSGRGNEQFF. Here the CDR3 DNA reads TGTGCCAGCAGGGCGAGGACTAGCGGTCGTGGTAATGAGCAGTTCTTC.

The table lists this clonotype with many counts. This rearrangement joins TRBV29-1 to TRBJ1-2; 10 positions agree with TRBD1. Germline V gene lookup returns CDR1 SQVTM and CDR2 ANQGSEA. V gave up 4 bases and J gave up 5 bases; unmatched junction bases: 10. The CDR3 totals 15 residues. The CDR3 sequence is CSVGAFRQGAYGYTF. Here the CDR3 DNA reads TGCAGCGTTGGGGCCTTTAGACAGGGGGCGTATGGCTACACCTTC.

The chain recombines TRBV28 with TRBJ2-5, with D unclear. Germline V lookup: CDR1 MDHEN, CDR2 SYDVKM. The V end lost 2 bases, the J end lost 5 bases, and 9 bases lay between the germline ends. This CDR3 has 13 amino acids. DNA for the CDR3: TGTGCCAGCAGTTTAGGTTCTTGGGAGACCCAGTACTTC. It specifies CASSLGSWETQYF.

The chain employs TRBV7-2 and TRBJ1-4, with 7 bases fitting TRBD1. Germline loops: CDR1 SGHTA, CDR2 FQGNSA. The CDR3 extends over 14 amino acids. Trimming took 5 bases from V and 10 from J; bases not matched to a gene: 10. CDR3 DNA sequence: TGTGCCAGCAGCCCAGACAGGGTTTATGGAAAACTGTTTTTT. Its translation is CASSPDRVYGKLFF.

This clonotype appeared a few times. The V gene is TRBV4-3, the J gene TRBJ1-2, with D tentatively TRBD1 (6 bases). The germline V and J ends were trimmed by 4 bases and 5 bases, with 17 bases remaining between them. The CDR3 has 15 amino acids. The germline gives CDR1 LGHNA, CDR2 YSLEER. In DNA, the CDR3 is TGCGCCAGCAGCCCCCAAGGCACAGGGCTGTATGGCTACACCTTC. It codes for CASSPQGTGLYGYTF.

The chain uses TRBV20-1 and TRBJ2-7; 9 bases are a match to TRBD2. This CDR3 is built from 15 residues. Germline V CDR1 and CDR2: DFQATT, SNEGSKA (reference sequence). The V segment lost 0 bases and the J segment 3 bases; nucleotides outside the gene matches: 6. CDR3 sequence (DNA): TGCAGTGCTAGAGATGGCGGGGGGGATTTCTACGAGCAGTACTTC. Amino acids: CSARDGGGDFYEQYF.

V usage is TRBV6-2 or TRBV6-3 and J usage is TRBJ2-7, with 10 nucleotides matching TRBD1. Germline CDR1 is MNHEY and CDR2 is SVGEGT. V shed 6 bases and J 5 bases; nucleotides not matched to a gene: 10. This CDR3 spans 15 amino acids. The CDR3 DNA sequence: TGTGCCAGCAGACGTCCCGGGACAGGGGACCACGAGCAGTACTTC. Protein: CASRRPGTGDHEQYF.

The chain employs TRBV9 and TRBJ2-5; TRBD1 agrees at 7 bases. The germline V gene has CDR1 SGDLS and CDR2 YYNGEE. CDR3 size: 13 residues. Trimming took 4 bases from V and 4 from J; bases not matched to a gene: 4. CDR3 coding DNA: TGTGCCAGCAGCACCGGACAGGCAGAGACCCAGTACTTC. This translates into CASSTGQAETQYF.

V is TRBV9 and J is TRBJ2-1; 11 nucleotides line up with TRBD2. The CDR3 extends over 14 amino acids. V dropped 4 bases and J dropped 7; count of bases not matched to a gene: 4. Germline V lookup: CDR1 SGDLS, CDR2 YYNGEE. The CDR3 DNA sequence: TGTGCCAGCAGCCCCCGACTAGCGGGAAATGAGCAGTTCTTC. It is translated as CASSPRLAGNEQFF.

The rearrangement joins TRBV7-2 to TRBJ2-7, with D perhaps matching TRBD1 (6 bases). Germline CDR1 reads SGHTA; CDR2 reads FQGNSA. The CDR3 is made up of 13 amino acids. Trimming took 10 bases from V and 0 from J, leaving 13 bases between them. CDR3 coding DNA: TGTGCCAATACCGGGACACACTCCTACGAGCAGTACTTC. It translates to CANTGTHSYEQYF. Looking up the rest from reference TRBV7-2 and TRBJ2-7 gives the full variable domain: GAGVSQSPSNKVTEKGKDVELRCDPISGHTALYWYRQSLGQGLEFLIYFQGNSAPDKSGLPSDRFSAERTGGSVSTLTIQRTQQEDSAVYLCANTGTHSYEQYFGPGTRLTVT.

The table lists this clonotype with a few counts. CDR3 nucleotides: TGTGCCAGCAGCTTATGGGGTCAGGGAGGTTCGCGCGAGCAGTACTTC. Protein sequence: CASSLWGQGGSREQYF. J is TRBJ2-7 and V is TRBV5-8, with D possibly matching TRBD2 (6 bases). This CDR3 has 16 amino acids. The germline CDR1 and CDR2 sequences are SGHTS and YDEGEE. The V end was cut by 2 bases, the J end by 6 bases, with 21 bases between.

Only a few counts were recorded for this clonotype. The gene calls are TRBV25-1 and TRBJ2-3; D possibly uses TRBD1 or TRBD2 (5 bases each). V was shortened by 5 bases and J by 1 base, with 16 bases between the two germline ends. Germline-derived CDR1 and CDR2 are MGHDK and SYGVNS. The CDR3 runs 16 residues. This CDR3 reads CASSYLRDPGTDTQYF. DNA of the CDR3: TGTGCCAGCAGTTACCTCCGGGACCCGGGCACAGATACGCAGTATTTT.

This clonotype was detected many times. The chain recombines TRBV4-1 with TRBJ1-4; D remains ambiguous. CDR3 size: 15 residues. V gave up 4 bases and J gave up 5 bases, with 14 bases separating them. Germline CDR1 is MGHRA and CDR2 is YSYEKL. The CDR3 coding sequence is TGCGCCAGCAGCCTGGTCGGGGAAATAAATGAAAAACTGTTTTTT. This translates into CASSLVGEINEKLFF.

This clonotype was detected a few times. In DNA form, the CDR3 reads TGTGCCAGCAGCTTACAGAGGACAGGGGTAAATGGCTACACCTTC. It encodes CASSLQRTGVNGYTF. The chain employs TRBV7-8 and TRBJ1-2, with 9 bases that match TRBD1. CDR1 SGHVS and CDR2 FQNEAQ come from the germline V gene. V trimming: 2 bases; J trimming: 6 bases; junction bases outside the gene matches: 7. This CDR3 contains 15 residues.

The V call is TRBV5-1, the J call TRBJ2-3; D is unresolved. With 4 bases removed from V and 3 bases from J, the gap between germline ends came to 9 bases. Germline V CDR1 and CDR2: SGHRS, YFSETQ. The CDR3 spans 13 residues. In DNA form, the CDR3 reads TGCGCCAGCAGCCTGGAGATGACAGATACGCAGTATTTT. The encoded protein is CASSLEMTDTQYF.

V and J are TRBV28 and TRBJ2-1; D possibly matches TRBD1 or TRBD2 (5 bases each). Germline assignment: CDR1 MDHEN and CDR2 SYDVKM. Deletions cut 7 bases from V and 3 bases from J, with 16 bases between. The CDR3 is 15 residues long. CDR3 nucleotide sequence: TGTGCCAGCACCTTTCTCCGGGACGTCTACAATGAGCAGTTCTTC. This sequence encodes CASTFLRDVYNEQFF.

This rearrangement joins TRBV6-2 or TRBV6-3 to TRBJ2-1, with 10 nucleotides matching TRBD1. V shed 6 bases, J shed 5 bases, and the junction held 10 bases outside the gene matches. CDR1 and CDR2 (germline): MNHEY, SVGEGT. The CDR3 contains 16 residues. The CDR3 DNA follows: TGTGCCAGCAGCCTACGGCGGGACAGGGGTGACAATGAGCAGTTCTTC. It is translated as CASSLRRDRGDNEQFF.

In this sample, this clonotype turned up many times. The J gene is TRBJ1-1, the V gene TRBV7-4; TRBD1 matches 10 bases. V shed 5 bases, J shed 4 bases, and the junction held 10 bases outside the gene matches. CDR3 length: 16 amino acids. Germline CDR1 is SGHVT and CDR2 is SQSDAQ. The DNA for the CDR3 is TGTGCCAGCAGCCCCAACCCGGGACAGGGGTTCACTGAAGCTTTCTTT. It yields the protein CASSPNPGQGFTEAFF.

This chain joins TRBV12-3 or TRBV12-4 and TRBJ1-2; 8 positions agree with TRBD1. There are 14 residues in the CDR3. V lost 6 bases and J lost 8; bases outside the gene matches: 11. The CDR3 DNA follows: TGTGCCAGCAGATCGGACAGGGTGGCGGGGGGCTACACCTTC. It yields the protein CASRSDRVAGGYTF.

The V call is TRBV10-1, the J call TRBJ2-3; the D call may be TRBD1 or TRBD2 (5 bases each). V was clipped by 3 bases and J by 1 base, with 14 bases between them. CDR1 and CDR2 (germline): WNHNN, SYGVQD (reference sequence). The CDR3 contains 16 residues. CDR3 sequence: CASSDPQGRGTDTQYF. Here the CDR3 DNA reads TGCGCCAGCAGTGATCCTCAGGGACGGGGCACAGATACGCAGTATTTT.

V gene TRBV12-3 or TRBV12-4 combines with J gene TRBJ2-2, with TRBD2 matching over 7 bases. The CDR3 covers 16 residues. After removal of 8 bases from V and 1 base from J, the junction contained 10 bases not matched to a gene. CDR3 amino acids: CASHPSASGNTGELFF. The CDR3 coding sequence is TGTGCCAGCCATCCCTCAGCTAGCGGGAACACCGGGGAGCTGTTTTTT.

About this clonotype itself: No conserved phenylalanine or tryptophan is present at the end of the CDR3, so a read error is the likely explanation. It is unclear where the CDR3 begins or ends on the DNA, so no DNA is shown, and the CDR3 is as TCRdb lists it. V and J are TRBV7-2 and TRBJ2-6; the D call in the table, TRBD2, was not verified against the DNA. The CDR3 is made up of 17 amino acids, end residues included. Germline V lookup: CDR1 SGHTA, CDR2 FQGNSA. CDR3 sequence reads: CASSLVATTSGANVLPC.